This entry features one T cell receptor beta chain sequence. This record comes from a study of blood T cell repertoires in COVID-19. Here immunoSEQ multiplex PCR was the method, and the copy in TCRdb shows in-frame clones only, minus some. The sample lists roughly 320,000 clones; more than 90% were seen once. The TCR was taken from a woman aged 25 to 39 who had been exposed to COVID-19. The material sequenced was PBMCs or T cells enriched from blood (not recorded which).

CDR3 in amino acids: CASSPGTEHSPLHF. Here the CDR3 DNA reads TGTGCCAGTAGCCCCGGGACAGAGCATTCACCCCTCCACTTT. V usage is TRBV19 and J usage is TRBJ1-6; 7 bases map to TRBD1. V shed 6 bases and J 8 bases; nucleotides not matched to a gene: 7. The CDR3 consists of 14 residues. Germline V lookup: CDR1 LNHDA, CDR2 SQIVND (reference sequence).